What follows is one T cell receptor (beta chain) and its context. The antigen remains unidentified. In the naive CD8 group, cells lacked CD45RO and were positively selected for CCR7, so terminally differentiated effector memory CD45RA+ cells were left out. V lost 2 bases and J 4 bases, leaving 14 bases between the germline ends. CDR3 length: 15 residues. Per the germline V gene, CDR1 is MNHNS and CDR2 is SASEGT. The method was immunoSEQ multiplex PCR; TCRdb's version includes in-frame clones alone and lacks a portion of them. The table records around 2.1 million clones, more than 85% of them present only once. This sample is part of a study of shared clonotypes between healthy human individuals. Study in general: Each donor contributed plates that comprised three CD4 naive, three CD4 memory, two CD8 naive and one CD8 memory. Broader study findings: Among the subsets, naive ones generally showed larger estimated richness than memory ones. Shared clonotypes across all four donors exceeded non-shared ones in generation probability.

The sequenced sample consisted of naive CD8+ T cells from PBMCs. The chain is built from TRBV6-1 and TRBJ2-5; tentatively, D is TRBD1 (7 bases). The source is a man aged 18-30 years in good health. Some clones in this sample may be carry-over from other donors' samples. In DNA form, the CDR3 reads TGTGCCAGCAGTGAAAGTACAGGGGAGGCAGAGACCCAGTACTTC. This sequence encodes CASSESTGEAETQYF.